What follows are 9 T cell receptor beta chains derived from one specimen sequenced in a study of somatic mutations in cytotoxic T cells in rheumatoid arthritis. The table came from immunoSEQ multiplex PCR; TCRdb's copy has only in-frame clones and leaves some out. The data contain about 20,000 clones, 75% to 90% of them singletons. Sample: CD8+ T cells sorted from blood. These receptor sequences come from a woman aged 40 to 49 with rheumatoid arthritis.

This chain joins TRBV6-5 and TRBJ1-1; TRBD1 might be the D (5 bases). V shed 6 bases and J shed 0 bases, with 8 bases lying between them. The CDR3 has 13 amino acids. Germline V gene lookup returns CDR1 MNHEY and CDR2 SVGAGI. The CDR3 loop reads CASSSGVNTEAFF. The CDR3, as DNA: TGTGCCAGCAGCTCGGGGGTGAACACTGAAGCTTTCTTT.

The chain employs TRBV6-5 and TRBJ2-7; D may be TRBD1 (8 bases). The germline V gene encodes CDR1 MNHEY and CDR2 SVGAGI. The CDR3 runs to 14 residues. V was pared by 7 bases and J by 3 bases, with 16 bases between. The CDR3 region has the DNA TGTGCCAGCAACCCGACAGGGGAGGGCTACGAGCAGTACTTC. It is translated as CASNPTGEGYEQYF.

This chain links TRBV27 with TRBJ1-2; tentative D call: TRBD1 (5 bases). V was clipped by 0 bases and J by 4 bases, with 12 bases between them. Germline values: CDR1 MNHEY, CDR2 SMNVEV (reference sequence). The length of the CDR3 is 15 residues. This CDR3 reads CASSLSVSDTYGYTF. The CDR3 DNA follows: TGTGCCAGCAGTTTATCGGTTTCGGACACCTATGGCTACACCTTC.

This chain uses TRBV6-5 with TRBJ1-2; TRBD1 matches at 11 bases. CDR3 length: 16 amino acids. Germline V gene sequence: CDR1 MNHEY, CDR2 SVGAGI. The junction had 5 bases not matched to a gene; V was cut back by 4 bases and J by 1 base. The chain's CDR3 is CASSSGQGENNYGYTF. DNA for the CDR3: TGTGCCAGCAGTTCGGGACAGGGGGAGAATAACTATGGCTACACCTTC.

About this clone: The junction shows a germline mismatch at one end, possibly a read error. J is TRBJ2-3 and V is TRBV9, with a possible D match to TRBD2 (5 bases). Germline CDR1 and CDR2: SGDLS and YYNGEE. CDR3 length: 14 amino acids. The CDR3 DNA follows: TGTGCCAGCAGCGTAGTGGACTTCACAGATGCGCAGTATTTT. Translated: CASSVVDFTDAQYF.

In its sample, this clone was seen once. J is TRBJ2-5 and V is TRBV7-9; 9 bases are a match to TRBD1. The CDR3 covers 15 residues. From germline, CDR1 is SEHNR and CDR2 FQNEAQ (reference sequence). J gave up 5 bases and V 4 bases, and 8 bases lay outside the gene matches. The CDR3 DNA follows: TGTGCCAGCAGCTCGCCGGGACAGGGAATGGAGACCCAGTACTTC. It encodes CASSSPGQGMETQYF.

This chain uses TRBV9 with TRBJ2-7; TRBD2 agrees at 11 bases. V trimming: 3 bases; J trimming: 3 bases; junction bases outside the gene matches: 8. CDR1 and CDR2 (germline): SGDLS, YYNGEE. The CDR3 covers 16 residues. The chain's CDR3 is CASSAGTSGSFYEQYF. In DNA, the CDR3 is TGTGCCAGCAGCGCGGGGACTAGCGGTTCCTTCTACGAGCAGTACTTC.

V usage is TRBV19 and J usage is TRBJ2-1; 8 nucleotides line up with TRBD2. With 10 bases clipped from V and 6 bases from J, the junction kept 11 bases outside the gene matches. Germline values: CDR1 LNHDA, CDR2 SQIVND (reference sequence). The CDR3 has 14 residues. CDR3 bases: TGTGCCACTACGAGAGTCACTAGCGGCAATGAGCAGTTCTTC. Residues: CATTRVTSGNEQFF.

The V gene is TRBV21-1, the J gene TRBJ2-7; TRBD2, the table's D call, lacks a check against the DNA. TRBV21-1 corresponds to a pseudogene. The CDR3 is 10 amino acids. CDR3 coding DNA: TGTGCCAGCAGTGGGTGGGGGGGGAACTTC. Translation gives CASSGWGGNF.